These 19 T cell receptor beta chains were all obtained from the same sample, sequenced in a study of blood T cell repertoires in COVID-19. Assay: immunoSEQ multiplex PCR; the TCRdb copy retains only in-frame clones and omits some. Of approximately 170,000 clones in the sample, approximately 84% were seen once. Material for sequencing was PBMCs or T cells enriched from blood (not recorded which). The receptors shown here come from a woman aged 30 to 39 who had recovered from COVID-19.

The V call is TRBV23-1, the J call TRBJ2-4, with a weak D call TRBD2 (6 bases). TRBV23-1 is sorted into the ORF group, with uncertain function. Trimming pared 0 bases from V and 3 bases from J, leaving 9 bases between. The CDR3 extends over 15 amino acids. CDR3 in amino acids: CASSQSRECKNIQYF. As DNA, the CDR3 is TGCGCCAGCAGTCAATCCCGGGAGTGCAAAAACATTCAGTACTTC.

This chain links TRBV19 with TRBJ1-2; TRBD1 agrees at 12 bases. The CDR3 contains 16 residues. Germline CDR1 is LNHDA and CDR2 is SQIVND (reference sequence). The V and J ends lost 6 bases and 7 bases, in that order; junction bases with no gene match: 12. The CDR3 region has the DNA TGTGCCAGTAGCCCAACCGAGGGACAGGGGGCTGCTGGCTACACCTTC. Translated, it gives CASSPTEGQGAAGYTF.

V is TRBV24-1 and J is TRBJ2-7; 14 bases line up with TRBD2. V lost 3 bases, J lost 6 bases, and 6 bases stayed unmatched. The CDR3 has 16 residues. The germline CDR1 and CDR2 sequences are KGHDR and SFDVKD. The CDR3 spells CATSDKGLAGVSEQYF. The CDR3 nucleotides read TGTGCCACCAGTGATAAGGGACTAGCGGGAGTATCCGAGCAGTACTTC.

The chain combines TRBV9 with TRBJ2-1, with 8 bases fitting TRBD2. The germline V gene encodes CDR1 SGDLS and CDR2 YYNGEE. The CDR3 is made up of 16 amino acids. J was trimmed by 2 bases and V by 4 bases; bases with no gene match: 8. The DNA for the CDR3 is TGTGCCAGCAGCATTCCCAGCGGGGGAGCCTACAATGAGCAGTTCTTC. Translated: CASSIPSGGAYNEQFF.

Only a few counts were recorded for this clone. The V call is TRBV16, the J call TRBJ2-1; 7 positions agree with TRBD1. CDR1 is KGHSY and CDR2 is FQNENV in the germline V gene. This CDR3 is 14 amino acids long. V trimming: 7 bases; J trimming: 4 bases; junction bases outside the gene matches: 7. CDR3 region: CASTPGTEYNEQFF. The CDR3 DNA is TGTGCCAGCACCCCCGGGACAGAGTACAATGAGCAGTTCTTC.

The genes are TRBV2 and TRBJ1-2, with D tentatively TRBD1 (5 bases). From germline, CDR1 is SNHLY and CDR2 FYNNEI. The CDR3 sequence is 13 residues long. Trimming cost V 8 bases and J 4 bases, with 14 bases left between them. Here the CDR3 DNA reads TGTGCCAGCTGTCCCGACAGCGCCTATGGCTACACCTTC. It specifies CASCPDSAYGYTF. Using reference TRBV2 and TRBJ1-2 for the parts outside the CDR3, the full variable domain is EPEVTQTPSHQVTQMGQEVILRCVPISNHLYFYWYRQILGQKVEFLVSFYNNEISEKSEIFDDQFSVERPDGSNFTLKIRSTKLEDSAMYFCASCPDSAYGYTFGSGTRLTVV.

This chain uses TRBV5-4 with TRBJ1-2, with 9 bases aligning to TRBD1. The CDR3 contains 16 residues. Germline V gene data show CDR1 as SGHNT and CDR2 as YYREEE (reference sequence). After removal of 4 bases from V and 1 base from J, the junction contained 8 bases not matched to a gene. The CDR3 DNA follows: TGTGCCAGCAGCCGAACAGGGACAGGGAGTAACTATGGCTACACCTTC. Translated: CASSRTGTGSNYGYTF.

This clone was detected only a few times. This sample also contains other DNA sequences that code for the same CDR3. The chain links TRBV18 to TRBJ1-6, with a possible D match to TRBD1 (5 bases). Trimming cost V 4 bases and J 7 bases, with 11 bases left between them. There are 14 residues in the CDR3. The germline V gene has CDR1 KGHSH and CDR2 LQKENI. The CDR3 reads CASSLDRLNSPLHF. In nucleotides, the CDR3 is TGTGCCAGCTCACTAGACAGATTAAATTCACCCCTCCACTTT.

This chain connects TRBV10-3 to TRBJ1-1, with D tentatively TRBD1 (6 bases). Per the germline V gene, CDR1 is ENHRY and CDR2 is SYGVKD. This CDR3 has 15 amino acids. Trimming took off 2 bases at V and 0 bases at J, with 10 bases between the two ends. The CDR3 is CAISERGNMNTEAFF. CDR3 nucleotide sequence: TGTGCCATCAGTGAGAGGGGGAACATGAACACTGAAGCTTTCTTT.

This chain joins TRBV28 and TRBJ1-4; no definite D call. CDR3 length: 16 amino acids. V was trimmed by 6 bases and J by 0 bases, leaving 14 bases between them. CDR1 is MDHEN, CDR2 SYDVKM, per germline. The CDR3 nucleotides are TGTGCCAGCAGCGCTCACGGGTCTTCAACTAATGAAAAACTGTTTTTT. Its protein is CASSAHGSSTNEKLFF.

V is TRBV3-1 (or the pseudogene TRBV3-2) and J is TRBJ2-5; TRBD1 agrees at 9 bases. The germline V gene encodes CDR1 LGHDT and CDR2 YNNKEL (reference sequence). Trimming took 4 bases from V and 5 from J; bases not matched to a gene: 11. The CDR3 spans 16 residues. CDR3 bases: TGTGCCAGCAGCCCCCCAGGACAGGGGTCTTTGGAGACCCAGTACTTC. This sequence encodes CASSPPGQGSLETQYF.

This clone came up a few times. This chain joins TRBV3-1 (or the pseudogene TRBV3-2) and TRBJ1-5; the D is unclear. The CDR3 is made up of 14 amino acids. Trimming removed 1 base at V and 1 base at J, with 5 bases between. Germline assignment: CDR1 LGHDT and CDR2 YNNKEL (reference sequence). The CDR3 protein is CASSQGGSNQPQHF. DNA of the CDR3: TGTGCCAGCAGCCAAGGAGGGAGCAATCAGCCCCAGCATTTT.

This chain connects TRBV11-3 to TRBJ2-7, with 8 nucleotides matching TRBD2. V shed 0 bases and J 0 bases; nucleotides not matched to a gene: 7. The CDR3 is made up of 17 amino acids. Germline V gene sequence: CDR1 SGHNT, CDR2 YENEEA. As DNA, the CDR3 is TGTGCCAGCAGCTTAGATGCCGGGACTAGTCTCTCCTACGAGCAGTACTTC. It is translated as CASSLDAGTSLSYEQYF.

The rearrangement joins TRBV6-5 to TRBJ1-6; D uncertain. CDR1 and CDR2 (germline): MNHEY, SVGAGI. Deletions cut 9 bases from V and 4 bases from J, with 4 bases between. This CDR3 has 11 amino acids. The CDR3 sequence is CASRYNSPLHF. Here the CDR3 DNA reads TGTGCCAGTAGATATAATTCACCCCTCCACTTT.

The chain combines TRBV9 with TRBJ1-2; D remains ambiguous. The germline V and J ends were trimmed by 0 bases and 6 bases, with 6 bases remaining between them. The CDR3 totals 12 residues. Germline values: CDR1 SGDLS, CDR2 YYNGEE. The CDR3 region has the DNA TGTGCCAGCAGCGTAGTACTGAATGGCTACACCTTC. Encoded protein: CASSVVLNGYTF.

The chain links TRBV10-2 to TRBJ1-2, with 8 nucleotides matching TRBD1. Germline assignment: CDR1 WSHSY and CDR2 SAAADI. The CDR3 loop spans 12 amino acids. The V and J ends lost 8 bases and 3 bases, in that order; junction bases with no gene match: 2. The CDR3 sequence: CASGGQDYGYTF. The CDR3 nucleotides read TGCGCCAGCGGGGGACAGGACTATGGCTACACCTTC.

The chain employs TRBV21-1 and TRBJ1-2; TRBD1, the D gene given by the table, was not confirmed from the DNA. TRBV21-1 is described as a pseudogene. The CDR3 has 14 amino acids. The CDR3 DNA follows: TGTGCCAGGAAAAAGGGGTGGCCAGGATGGGGCTACACCTTC. This encodes CARKKGWPGWGYTF.

DNA of the CDR3: TGTGCCAGCAGTAAAGACGGGGTGGTAAGTGGTGGCAATGAGCAGTTCTTC. Its translation is CASSKDGVVSGGNEQFF. This chain uses TRBV25-1 with TRBJ2-1; D possibly corresponds to TRBD2 (5 bases). Per germline, CDR1 MGHDK and CDR2 SYGVNS. The CDR3 totals 17 residues. V was clipped by 5 bases and J by 6 bases, with 23 bases between them. Variable domain in full (rest from reference TRBV25-1 and TRBJ2-1): EADIYQTPRYLVIGTGKKITLECSQTMGHDKMYWYQQDPGMELHLIHYSYGVNSTEKGDLSSESTVSRIRTEHFPLTLESARPSHTSQYLCASSKDGVVSGGNEQFFGPGTRLTVL.

V gene TRBV7-9 combines with J gene TRBJ1-2; D is undetermined. This CDR3 spans 14 amino acids. Germline-derived CDR1 and CDR2 are SEHNR and FQNEAQ (reference sequence). The V and J ends lost 1 base and 0 bases respectively, with 6 bases between them. For the CDR3, the DNA is TGTGCCAGCAGCTTAGGTAGAACTAACTATGGCTACACCTTC. Translation: CASSLGRTNYGYTF.